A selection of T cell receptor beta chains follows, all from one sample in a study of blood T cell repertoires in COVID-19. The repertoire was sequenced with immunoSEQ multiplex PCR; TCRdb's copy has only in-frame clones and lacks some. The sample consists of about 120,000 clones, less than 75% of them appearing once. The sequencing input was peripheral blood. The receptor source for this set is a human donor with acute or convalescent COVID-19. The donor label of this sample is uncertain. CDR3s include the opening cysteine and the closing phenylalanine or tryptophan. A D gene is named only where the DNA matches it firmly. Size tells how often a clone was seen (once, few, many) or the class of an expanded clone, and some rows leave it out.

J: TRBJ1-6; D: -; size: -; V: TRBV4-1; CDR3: CASNQSLASYNSPLHF; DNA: TGCGCCAGCAACCAATCTCTCGCGTCCTATAATTCACCCCTCCACTTT
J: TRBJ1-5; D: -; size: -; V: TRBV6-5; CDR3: CASRGSDYQPQHF; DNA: TGTGCCAGCAGAGGGTCGGACTATCAGCCCCAGCATTTT
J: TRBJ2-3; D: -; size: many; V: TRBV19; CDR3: CASSRTGTDTQYF; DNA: TGTGCCAGTAGTCGGACAGGCACAGATACGCAGTATTTT
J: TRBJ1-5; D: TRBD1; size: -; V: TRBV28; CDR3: CASKSWTGVPNQPQHF; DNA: TGTGCCAGCAAGTCTTGGACAGGGGTCCCAAATCAGCCCCAGCATTTT
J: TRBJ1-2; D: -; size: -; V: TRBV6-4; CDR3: CASSADGGINYGYTF; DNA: TGTGCCAGCAGCGCCGACGGGGGGATTAACTATGGCTACACCTTC
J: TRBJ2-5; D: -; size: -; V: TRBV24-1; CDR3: CATSDHREMETQYF; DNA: TGTGCCACCAGTGACCACAGGGAGATGGAGACCCAGTACTTC
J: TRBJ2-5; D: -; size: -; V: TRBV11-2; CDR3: CASSLGPYSYETQYF; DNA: TGTGCCAGCAGCTTAGGCCCATACAGTTACGAGACCCAGTACTTC
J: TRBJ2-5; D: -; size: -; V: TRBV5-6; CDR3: CASSLSVPLQETQYF; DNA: TGTGCCAGCAGCTTGTCCGTCCCTCTACAAGAGACCCAGTACTTC
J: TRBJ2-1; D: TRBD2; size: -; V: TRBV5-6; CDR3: CASSLVLADNEQFF; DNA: TGTGCCAGCAGCTTGGTCCTAGCGGATAATGAGCAGTTCTTC
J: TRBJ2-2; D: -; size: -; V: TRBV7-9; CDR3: CASSLTFGELFF; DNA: TGTGCCAGCAGCCTAACGTTCGGGGAGCTGTTTTTT
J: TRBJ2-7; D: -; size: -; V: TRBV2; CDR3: CASKGRAGEQYF; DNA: TGTGCCAGCAAGGGCAGGGCAGGCGAGCAGTACTTC